The clone carrying this T cell receptor beta chain was seen a handful of times. The sample comes from a study of T-cell reconstitution after alpha-beta-depleted transplantation in children. The TCRbeta library was prepared with unique molecular identifiers. TCRdb used MiXCR to reprocess the PCR reads, holding one entry per CDR3 protein. The sample has a few hundred thousand distinct CDR3 sequences, around 9.5% seen once. The V gene lost 7 bases and the J gene lost 4 bases, with 11 bases spanning the gap. The germline V gene has CDR1 SGHVS and CDR2 FQNEAQ. The CDR3 has 13 residues. This sequence joins TRBV7-8 and TRBJ1-3; maybe TRBD1 (5 bases). This specimen consisted of PBMCs from the stem cell graft donor, obtained from the stem cell graft. The sequence was collected from a human donor who donated a stem cell graft to a child with acute lymphoblastic leukemia. Here the CDR3 reads CASTLGGGNTIYF. CDR3 DNA sequence: TGTGCCAGCACCCTCGGGGGGGGAAACACCATATATTTT.